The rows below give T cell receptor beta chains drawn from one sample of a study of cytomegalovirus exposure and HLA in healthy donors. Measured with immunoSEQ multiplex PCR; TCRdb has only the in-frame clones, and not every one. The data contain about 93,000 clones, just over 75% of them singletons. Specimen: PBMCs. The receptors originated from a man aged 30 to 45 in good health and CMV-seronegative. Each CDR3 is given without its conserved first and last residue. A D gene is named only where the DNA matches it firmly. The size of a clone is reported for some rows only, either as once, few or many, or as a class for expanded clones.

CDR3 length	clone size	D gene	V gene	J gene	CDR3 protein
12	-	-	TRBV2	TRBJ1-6	ASTGVSYNSPLH
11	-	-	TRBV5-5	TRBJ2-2	ASSLARAGELF
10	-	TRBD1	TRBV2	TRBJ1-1	ASSVGQGPAF
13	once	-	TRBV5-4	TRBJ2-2	ASSPQGSNTGELF
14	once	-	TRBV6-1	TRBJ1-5	ASSGLDSHSNQPQH
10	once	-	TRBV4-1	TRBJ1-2	ASSQGRYGYT
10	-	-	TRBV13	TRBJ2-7	ASSLGTDEQY
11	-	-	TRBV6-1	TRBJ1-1	ASTSKMNTEAF
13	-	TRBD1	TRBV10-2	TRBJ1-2	ASSGIDRGDYGYT
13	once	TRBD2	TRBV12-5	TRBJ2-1	ASGLRTSGSNEQF
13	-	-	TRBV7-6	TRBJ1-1	ASIPAPGMNTEAF
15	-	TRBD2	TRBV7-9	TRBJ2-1	ASSLGASGGSYNEQF
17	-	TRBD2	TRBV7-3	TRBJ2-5	ASSLNPIHLRAGAETQY
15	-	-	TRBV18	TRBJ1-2	ASSPSTAGAQLYGYT
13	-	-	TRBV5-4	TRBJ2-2	ASSLEQVDTGELF
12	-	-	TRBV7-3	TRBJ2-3	ASSLTGVGDTQY
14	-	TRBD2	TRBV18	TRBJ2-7	ASSRPLAGDGYEQY
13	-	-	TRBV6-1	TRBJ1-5	ASSQEGMSNQPQH
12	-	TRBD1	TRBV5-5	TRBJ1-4	ASTVTGVDEKLF
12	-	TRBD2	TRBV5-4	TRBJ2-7	ASSLIGTSGEQY
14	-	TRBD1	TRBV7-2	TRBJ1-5	ASSLARDREHQPQH
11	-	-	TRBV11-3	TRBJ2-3	ASSLDLRDTQY
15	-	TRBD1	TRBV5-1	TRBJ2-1	ASSFTGVRGVYNEQF
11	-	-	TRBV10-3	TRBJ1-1	AIGGALNTEAF
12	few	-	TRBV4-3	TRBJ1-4	ASSQAWTNEKLF
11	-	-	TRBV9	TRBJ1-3	ASSVAEGNTIY
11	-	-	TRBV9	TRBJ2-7	ASSVGHDNEQY
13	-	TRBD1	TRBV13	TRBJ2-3	ASSRDRGETDTQY
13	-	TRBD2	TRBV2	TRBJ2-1	ASSDELAGVNEQF
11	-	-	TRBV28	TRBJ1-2	ASSLPGMGGYT
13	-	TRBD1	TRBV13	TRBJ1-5	ASSWGQGGNQPQH
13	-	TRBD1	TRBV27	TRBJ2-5	ASRSALTGQETQY
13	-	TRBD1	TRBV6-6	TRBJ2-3	ASSYLQGATDTQY
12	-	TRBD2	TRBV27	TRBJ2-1	ASSSSGSLYEQF
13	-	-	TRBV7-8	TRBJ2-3	ASSLFGKGMDTQY
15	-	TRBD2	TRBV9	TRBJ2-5	ASSPLGLAGLGETQY
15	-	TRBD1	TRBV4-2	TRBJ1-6	ASSDRAQATYNSPLH
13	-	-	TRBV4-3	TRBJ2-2	ASSQGRWDTGELF
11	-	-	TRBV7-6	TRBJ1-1	ASSLQGSTEAF
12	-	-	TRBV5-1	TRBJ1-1	ASSLTGGDTEAF
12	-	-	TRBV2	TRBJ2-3	ASERETSADTQY
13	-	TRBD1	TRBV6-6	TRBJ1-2	ASSSRPDRVGGYT
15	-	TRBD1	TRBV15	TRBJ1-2	ATSNPGPPTGNYGYT
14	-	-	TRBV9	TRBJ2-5	ASSVGVALSEETQY
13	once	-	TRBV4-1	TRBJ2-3	ASSQILASTDTQY
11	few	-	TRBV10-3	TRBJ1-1	AISSTGTTEAF
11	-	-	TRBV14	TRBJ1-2	ASSQQESHGYT
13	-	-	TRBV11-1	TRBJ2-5	ASSFVSSFQETQY
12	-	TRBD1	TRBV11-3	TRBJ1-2	ASSLQGTGSGYT
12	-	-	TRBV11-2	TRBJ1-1	ASREIGVWTEAF
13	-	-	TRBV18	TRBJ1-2	ASSPQAHRDDGYT
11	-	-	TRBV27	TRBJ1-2	ATMSRGIDGYT
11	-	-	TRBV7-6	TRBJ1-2	ASSLGQSYGYT
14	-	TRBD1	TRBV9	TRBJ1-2	ASSVGPNGQAYGYT
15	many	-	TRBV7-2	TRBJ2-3	ASSLERTSASTDTQY
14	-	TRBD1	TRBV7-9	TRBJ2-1	ASSVRQGLPHNEQF
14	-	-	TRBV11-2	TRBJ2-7	ASSLDRLGRGDEQY
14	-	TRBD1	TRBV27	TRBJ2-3	ASSSGQGGLTDTQY